This TCR beta chain was documented in a study of blood T cell repertoires in COVID-19. Across the whole study: Samples came from the United States, Italy and Spain, spanning acute and convalescent COVID-19.

This CDR3 spans 14 amino acids. The V segment lost 4 bases and the J segment 8 bases; nucleotides outside the gene matches: 5. Germline CDR1 is LNHDA and CDR2 is SQIVND (reference sequence). Here immunoSEQ multiplex PCR was the method, and the copy in TCRdb shows in-frame clones only, minus some. The repertoire includes roughly 190,000 clones, approximately 86% of them detected once, and 3% to 4% sits in the top ten. The clonotype comes from a man in his 70s with acute or convalescent COVID-19. Source material: peripheral blood. The rearrangement uses TRBV19 and TRBJ1-6, with TRBD1 matching over 7 bases. The CDR3 is CASSTGQPYSPLHF. The CDR3 DNA reads TGTGCCAGTAGTACGGGACAGCCGTATTCACCCCTCCACTTT. Drawing the rest from reference TRBV19 and TRBJ1-6, the complete variable domain is DGGITQSPKYLFRKEGQNVTLSCEQNLNHDAMYWYRQDPGQGLRLIYYSQIVNDFQKGDIAEGYSVSREKKESFPLTVTSAQKNPTAFYLCASSTGQPYSPLHFGNGTRLTVT.